What follows is one T cell receptor (beta chain) and its context. Its antigen is unidentified. The source of the sample is a study of T cell responses to AZD1222 COVID-19 vaccine. V lost 4 bases and J 10 bases, leaving 17 bases between the germline ends. The V gene's germline CDR1 is LGHDT and CDR2 YNNKEL (reference sequence). This CDR3 has 15 amino acids. Findings and caveats of the study: The span of vaccine-associated CD4 TCRs extended across spike, with dominance at 160-218 and 743-854. Seropositivity was recorded at baseline in only 6 or 7 AZD1222 recipients. Donors were largely white British and mainly female; clonal diversity was possibly underestimated. Spike-specific TCR breadth and depth were elevated following two AZD1222 doses.

Profiled with immunoSEQ multiplex PCR; TCRdb holds only in-frame clones, not every one. The sample has about 93,000 clones, roughly 90% seen once. Sequencing used peripheral blood, obtained on day 0 of MenACWY control vaccination. The genes are TRBV3-1 (or the pseudogene TRBV3-2) and TRBJ1-6, with unresolved D. The source is an adult in good health. As DNA, the CDR3 is TGTGCCAGCAGCCCGTTTCAAGAGGTTGGATCACCCCTCCACTTT. Encoded protein: CASSPFQEVGSPLHF.